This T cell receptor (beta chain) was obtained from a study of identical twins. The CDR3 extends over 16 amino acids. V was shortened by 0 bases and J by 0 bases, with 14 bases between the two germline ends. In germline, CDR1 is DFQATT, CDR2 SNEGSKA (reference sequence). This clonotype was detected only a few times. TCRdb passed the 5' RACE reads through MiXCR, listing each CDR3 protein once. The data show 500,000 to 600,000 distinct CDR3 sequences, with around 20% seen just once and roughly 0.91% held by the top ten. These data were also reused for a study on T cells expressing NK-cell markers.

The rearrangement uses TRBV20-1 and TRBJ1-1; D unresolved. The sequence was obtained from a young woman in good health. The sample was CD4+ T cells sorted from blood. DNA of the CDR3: TGCAGTGCTAGAGATCCCCCCAGAGTCATGAACACTGAAGCTTTCTTT. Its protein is CSARDPPRVMNTEAFF.